Listed below are T cell receptor beta chains from one sample, sequenced in a study of vaccination effects on CD4 cells after COVID-19. These receptors' antigens are unknown. Libraries were prepared by immunoSEQ multiplex PCR; TCRdb keeps only in-frame clonotypes and omits some of them. The data hold about 73,000 clones, with 78% observed a single time. Sequenced material: CD4+ T cells from PBMCs cultured with SARS-CoV-2 spike peptides, taken before COVID-19 vaccination. Every receptor here comes from a human donor who received a COVID-19 vaccine. Both conserved end residues are part of each CDR3. Each record gives: CDR3 protein, CDR3 DNA, clone size, J gene, D gene, V gene. D genes are given only for firm matches. A row's size may be missing; if present it is once, few, many or a size class.

cdr3_aa: CASSQGPNEQFF; cdr3_nt: TGTGCCAGCAGCCAAGGACCCAATGAGCAGTTCTTC; clone_size: once; j_call: TRBJ2-1; d_call: -; v_call: TRBV3-1/TRBV3-2
cdr3_aa: CASGDRLRGETQYF; cdr3_nt: TGCGCCAGCGGGGACCGTCTGAGAGGAGAGACCCAGTACTTC; clone_size: once; j_call: TRBJ2-5; d_call: -; v_call: TRBV5-1
cdr3_aa: CASSSPRYNSPLHF; cdr3_nt: TGTGCCAGCAGTTCTCCACGCTATAATTCACCCCTCCACTTT; clone_size: few; j_call: TRBJ1-6; d_call: -; v_call: TRBV28
cdr3_aa: CASTTTPGTGAEAFF; cdr3_nt: TGTGCCAGTACTACAACTCCGGGGACGGGCGCTGAAGCTTTCTTT; clone_size: -; j_call: TRBJ1-1; d_call: -; v_call: TRBV19
cdr3_aa: CASSPLGNNSPLHF; cdr3_nt: TGTGCCAGCTCACCATTGGGAAATAATTCACCCCTCCACTTT; clone_size: -; j_call: TRBJ1-6; d_call: -; v_call: TRBV18
cdr3_aa: CASSKDRNTEAFF; cdr3_nt: TGTGCCAGTAGTAAAGACCGGAACACTGAAGCTTTCTTT; clone_size: few; j_call: TRBJ1-1; d_call: -; v_call: TRBV19
cdr3_aa: CASSSQGGNQPQHF; cdr3_nt: TGTGCCAGCAGTTCTCAGGGGGGCAATCAGCCCCAGCATTTT; clone_size: -; j_call: TRBJ1-5; d_call: TRBD1; v_call: TRBV7-2
cdr3_aa: CASSQETTSGGDTQYF; cdr3_nt: TGCGCCAGCAGCCAAGAAACGACTAGCGGGGGGGATACGCAGTATTTT; clone_size: once; j_call: TRBJ2-3; d_call: TRBD2; v_call: TRBV4-3
cdr3_aa: CTSSQVPNQETQYF; cdr3_nt: TGCACCAGCAGCCAAGTTCCGAATCAAGAGACCCAGTACTTC; clone_size: -; j_call: TRBJ2-5; d_call: -; v_call: TRBV1
cdr3_aa: CASSQSGLAGTYNEQFF; cdr3_nt: TGCGCCAGCAGCCAGTCCGGACTAGCCGGAACCTACAATGAGCAGTTCTTC; clone_size: -; j_call: TRBJ2-1; d_call: TRBD2; v_call: TRBV4-3
cdr3_aa: CATLDPGGSSTEAFF; cdr3_nt: TGTGCCACGTTAGACCCAGGGGGCTCGAGCACTGAAGCTTTCTTT; clone_size: -; j_call: TRBJ1-1; d_call: TRBD1; v_call: TRBV19
cdr3_aa: CATSDPGGGGNQPQHF; cdr3_nt: TGTGCCACCAGTGACCCAGGGGGCGGGGGCAATCAGCCCCAGCATTTT; clone_size: -; j_call: TRBJ1-5; d_call: TRBD1; v_call: TRBV24-1
cdr3_aa: CASSPLGAVQETQYF; cdr3_nt: TGTGCCAGCTCACCACTGGGGGCAGTCCAAGAGACCCAGTACTTC; clone_size: -; j_call: TRBJ2-5; d_call: -; v_call: TRBV18
cdr3_aa: CATSEGGTGVEPQHF; cdr3_nt: TGTGCCACCAGTGAGGGCGGGACAGGGGTTGAGCCCCAGCATTTT; clone_size: once; j_call: TRBJ1-5; d_call: TRBD1; v_call: TRBV24-1
cdr3_aa: CASSSQGHFNQPQHF; cdr3_nt: TGTGCCAGCAGTTCCCAGGGACACTTCAATCAGCCCCAGCATTTT; clone_size: -; j_call: TRBJ1-5; d_call: -; v_call: TRBV5-6
cdr3_aa: CASSLGSRGGDTGELFF; cdr3_nt: TGTGCCAGCAGCTTAGGGTCGCGAGGGGGCGACACCGGGGAGCTGTTTTTT; clone_size: -; j_call: TRBJ2-2; d_call: TRBD1; v_call: TRBV7-2
cdr3_aa: CASSSSRRVSTDTQYF; cdr3_nt: TGTGCCAGCAGTTCATCTCGGAGGGTCAGCACAGATACGCAGTATTTT; clone_size: -; j_call: TRBJ2-3; d_call: -; v_call: TRBV2
cdr3_aa: CSAIEQTYTGELFF; cdr3_nt: TGCAGTGCTATTGAGCAGACTTACACCGGGGAGCTGTTTTTT; clone_size: -; j_call: TRBJ2-2; d_call: -; v_call: TRBV20-1
cdr3_aa: CASSPRGSQPQHF; cdr3_nt: TGTGCCAGCTCACCACGGGGTTCTCAGCCCCAGCATTTT; clone_size: -; j_call: TRBJ1-5; d_call: -; v_call: TRBV18
cdr3_aa: CASSYGTGDIYGYTF; cdr3_nt: TGTGCCAGCAGTTACGGGACAGGGGACATCTATGGCTACACCTTC; clone_size: -; j_call: TRBJ1-2; d_call: TRBD1; v_call: TRBV6-5
cdr3_aa: CASRFMTGETEAFF; cdr3_nt: TGTGCCAGCAGATTCATGACAGGGGAAACTGAAGCTTTCTTT; clone_size: -; j_call: TRBJ1-1; d_call: TRBD1; v_call: TRBV28
cdr3_aa: CASSQEGGLALYNEQFF; cdr3_nt: TGTGCCAGCAGCCAAGAAGGGGGACTGGCTCTCTACAATGAGCAGTTCTTC; clone_size: -; j_call: TRBJ2-1; d_call: -; v_call: TRBV3-1/TRBV3-2
cdr3_aa: CASSREPGNYTF; cdr3_nt: TGCGCCAGCAGTCGCGAACCAGGAAACTACACCTTC; clone_size: few; j_call: TRBJ1-2; d_call: -; v_call: TRBV4-1
cdr3_aa: CASSQGRQGWAYNSPLHF; cdr3_nt: TGCGCCAGCAGCCAAGGTAGACAGGGTTGGGCCTATAATTCACCCCTCCACTTT; clone_size: -; j_call: TRBJ1-6; d_call: TRBD1; v_call: TRBV4-1
cdr3_aa: CASSSGFGGMNTEAFF; cdr3_nt: TGTGCCAGCAGCAGCGGATTCGGGGGGATGAACACTGAAGCTTTCTTT; clone_size: -; j_call: TRBJ1-1; d_call: -; v_call: TRBV7-3
cdr3_aa: CASSYVDRDQPQHF; cdr3_nt: TGTGCCAGCAGTTACGTGGACAGGGACCAGCCCCAGCATTTT; clone_size: -; j_call: TRBJ1-5; d_call: TRBD1; v_call: TRBV6-2/TRBV6-3
cdr3_aa: CASSTPGTDSNEQFF; cdr3_nt: TGTGCCAGTTCAACTCCCGGGACAGATTCGAATGAGCAGTTCTTC; clone_size: -; j_call: TRBJ2-1; d_call: TRBD1; v_call: TRBV19
cdr3_aa: CASSPRLTEEETQYF; cdr3_nt: TGTGCCAGCTCACCACGCTTAACAGAAGAAGAGACCCAGTACTTC; clone_size: -; j_call: TRBJ2-5; d_call: -; v_call: TRBV18
cdr3_aa: CASSDSGQGGGELFF; cdr3_nt: TGCGCCAGCAGTGACTCGGGACAGGGGGGCGGGGAGCTGTTTTTT; clone_size: -; j_call: TRBJ2-2; d_call: TRBD1; v_call: TRBV10-1
cdr3_aa: CASSRVSNQPQHF; cdr3_nt: TGTGCCAGCTCACGGGTTAGCAATCAGCCCCAGCATTTT; clone_size: once; j_call: TRBJ1-5; d_call: -; v_call: TRBV18
cdr3_aa: CASSGQVNTEAFF; cdr3_nt: TGTGCCAGCAGTGGACAGGTCAACACTGAAGCTTTCTTT; clone_size: -; j_call: TRBJ1-1; d_call: TRBD1; v_call: TRBV28
cdr3_aa: CASSLVAGQVGELFF; cdr3_nt: TGTGCCAGCAGCTTAGTGGCAGGTCAGGTCGGGGAGCTGTTTTTT; clone_size: -; j_call: TRBJ2-2; d_call: -; v_call: TRBV7-2
cdr3_aa: CASWGTHEGETQYF; cdr3_nt: TGCGCCAGCTGGGGGACTCATGAGGGTGAGACCCAGTACTTC; clone_size: -; j_call: TRBJ2-5; d_call: -; v_call: TRBV5-1
cdr3_aa: CASSPTGTGVGYTF; cdr3_nt: TGTGCCAGCAGCCCCACCGGGACAGGGGTAGGCTACACCTTC; clone_size: few; j_call: TRBJ1-2; d_call: TRBD1; v_call: TRBV5-4
cdr3_aa: CAYLRNTEAFF; cdr3_nt: TGTGCCTACCTCAGGAACACTGAAGCTTTCTTT; clone_size: -; j_call: TRBJ1-1; d_call: -; v_call: TRBV30
cdr3_aa: CASTKNTGELFF; cdr3_nt: TGTGCCAGCACCAAGAACACCGGGGAGCTGTTTTTT; clone_size: once; j_call: TRBJ2-2; d_call: -; v_call: TRBV3-1/TRBV3-2
cdr3_aa: CASSMDRGHNQPQHF; cdr3_nt: TGTGCCAGTAGTATGGACAGGGGGCACAATCAGCCCCAGCATTTT; clone_size: -; j_call: TRBJ1-5; d_call: TRBD1; v_call: TRBV19
cdr3_aa: CATSDTSGAGETQYF; cdr3_nt: TGTGCCACCAGTGACACTAGCGGGGCAGGAGAGACCCAGTACTTC; clone_size: -; j_call: TRBJ2-5; d_call: TRBD2; v_call: TRBV24-1
cdr3_aa: CASSLAGGRETQYF; cdr3_nt: TGTGCCAGCAGCTTGGCTGGGGGCCGGGAGACCCAGTACTTC; clone_size: -; j_call: TRBJ2-5; d_call: -; v_call: TRBV7-2
cdr3_aa: CSVDRDGQGKDQYF; cdr3_nt: TGCAGCGTTGATAGGGACGGACAAGGGAAGGACCAGTACTTC; clone_size: -; j_call: TRBJ2-5; d_call: -; v_call: TRBV29-1
cdr3_aa: CASSPGGSYNEQFF; cdr3_nt: TGCGCCAGCAGCCCGGGTGGCTCCTACAATGAGCAGTTCTTC; clone_size: -; j_call: TRBJ2-1; d_call: -; v_call: TRBV5-1
cdr3_aa: CASSLGDRGRINQPQHF; cdr3_nt: TGTGCCAGCAGCTTAGGGGACAGGGGGCGGATTAATCAGCCCCAGCATTTT; clone_size: -; j_call: TRBJ1-5; d_call: TRBD1; v_call: TRBV7-8
cdr3_aa: CAWTRSHRGNSGYTF; cdr3_nt: TGTGCCTGGACCAGGAGCCACAGGGGGAATTCGGGCTACACCTTC; clone_size: -; j_call: TRBJ1-2; d_call: TRBD1; v_call: TRBV30
cdr3_aa: CASSRLGNTIYF; cdr3_nt: TGTGCCAGCAGCCGCCTCGGGAACACCATATATTTT; clone_size: -; j_call: TRBJ1-3; d_call: -; v_call: TRBV13
cdr3_aa: CASSVGTGNTDTQYF; cdr3_nt: TGTGCCAGCAGTGTGGGGACAGGTAACACAGATACGCAGTATTTT; clone_size: -; j_call: TRBJ2-3; d_call: TRBD1; v_call: TRBV28
cdr3_aa: CASSPAGTSAFDTQYF; cdr3_nt: TGCGCCAGCAGCCCAGCCGGGACTAGCGCCTTTGATACGCAGTATTTT; clone_size: -; j_call: TRBJ2-3; d_call: TRBD2; v_call: TRBV4-1
cdr3_aa: CASSYVRTATYGYTF; cdr3_nt: TGTGCCAGCAGTTACGTCCGGACAGCGACCTATGGCTACACCTTC; clone_size: -; j_call: TRBJ1-2; d_call: -; v_call: TRBV6-2/TRBV6-3
cdr3_aa: CASSYDGNTEAFF; cdr3_nt: TGTGCCAGCAGTTACGACGGGAACACTGAAGCTTTCTTT; clone_size: -; j_call: TRBJ1-1; d_call: -; v_call: TRBV6-5
cdr3_aa: CASSNWTGDSGNTIYF; cdr3_nt: TGTGCCAGCAGCAACTGGACGGGCGACTCTGGAAACACCATATATTTT; clone_size: -; j_call: TRBJ1-3; d_call: -; v_call: TRBV5-5
cdr3_aa: CASSQQSAAKNIQYF; cdr3_nt: TGTGCCAGTTCACAGCAGAGCGCAGCCAAAAACATTCAGTACTTC; clone_size: -; j_call: TRBJ2-4; d_call: -; v_call: TRBV19
cdr3_aa: CASSERDETQYF; cdr3_nt: TGTGCCAGCAGTGAACGGGATGAGACCCAGTACTTC; clone_size: -; j_call: TRBJ2-5; d_call: -; v_call: TRBV2
cdr3_aa: CATSVSRFSEQFF; cdr3_nt: TGTGCCACCAGTGTTTCTAGGTTTTCCGAGCAGTTCTTC; clone_size: -; j_call: TRBJ2-1; d_call: -; v_call: TRBV24-1
cdr3_aa: CASSLDRGNTGELFF; cdr3_nt: TGTGCCAGCAGCCTCGACAGGGGGAACACCGGGGAGCTGTTTTTT; clone_size: -; j_call: TRBJ2-2; d_call: TRBD1; v_call: TRBV6-5
cdr3_aa: CASSRDRGSNQPQHF; cdr3_nt: TGTGCCAGCAGCCGTGACAGGGGTAGCAATCAGCCCCAGCATTTT; clone_size: -; j_call: TRBJ1-5; d_call: TRBD1; v_call: TRBV6-5
cdr3_aa: CASRPLASLQETQYF; cdr3_nt: TGCGCCAGCAGACCACTAGCGTCCCTCCAAGAGACCCAGTACTTC; clone_size: -; j_call: TRBJ2-5; d_call: TRBD2; v_call: TRBV5-1
cdr3_aa: CASSRTGLAGGDTQYF; cdr3_nt: TGTGCCAGCAGCAGAACGGGACTAGCTGGGGGAGATACGCAGTATTTT; clone_size: once; j_call: TRBJ2-3; d_call: TRBD2; v_call: TRBV5-5
cdr3_aa: CASSPFRATNGYTF; cdr3_nt: TGTGCCAGCTCACCATTCCGGGCAACTAATGGCTACACCTTC; clone_size: -; j_call: TRBJ1-2; d_call: -; v_call: TRBV18
cdr3_aa: CASSYATGGAAEAFF; cdr3_nt: TGTGCCAGCAGTTACGCGACAGGGGGCGCCGCTGAAGCTTTCTTT; clone_size: -; j_call: TRBJ1-1; d_call: TRBD1; v_call: TRBV6-5
cdr3_aa: CASSSGTSGGSMTDTQYF; cdr3_nt: TGTGCCAGCAGCTCAGGGACTAGCGGGGGGTCAATGACAGATACGCAGTATTTT; clone_size: -; j_call: TRBJ2-3; d_call: TRBD2; v_call: TRBV7-2